The entry below describes one T cell receptor (beta chain). The antigen is unknown. The data are from a study of OX40 agonist ivuxolimab in advanced cancers. For the study at large: Dose-escalation cases comprised hepatocellular carcinoma, melanoma, renal cell or head and neck cancer. Aged roughly 20 to 85 with a mean of about 63 years, they were 82.7% male. Study-level points and caveats: In general, CD8+ T cells held more expanded clones than CD4+ did, on average.

Germline V lookup: CDR1 MGHRA, CDR2 YSYEKL. Between the trimmed V and J ends, which lost 1 base and 3 bases, there was a span of 13 bases. The CDR3 totals 15 residues. TCRdb's table, derived via immunoSEQ multiplex PCR, lists solely in-frame clones and lacks some. Among 48,000 or so clones listed, about three quarters were seen once. With baseline, cycle 4 day 1, and cycle 7 day 1 as timepoints, blood was sampled. This clonotype was obtained from an adult with an advanced solid tumor such as melanoma, head and neck, liver or kidney cancer. Material: CD4+ or CD8+ T cells sorted from blood, obtained in a trial of the OX40 agonist ivuxolimab. The genes are TRBV4-1 and TRBJ2-7; no reliable D call. CDR3 sequence: CASSQGSGSHYEQYF. The CDR3 DNA follows: TGCGCCAGCAGCCAAGGTTCAGGCAGCCACTACGAGCAGTACTTC.